What follows are 17 T cell receptor beta chains derived from one specimen sequenced in a study of blood T cells in healthy people across ages. With a J-beta primer mix and a sample-barcoded 5' primer, a second PCR ran about 6 to 11 cycles. TCRdb used MiXCR to reprocess the 5' RACE reads, holding one entry per CDR3 protein. The sample shows about 720,000 distinct CDR3 sequences, 20% to 25% of them seen only once. The data also belong to a second study, concerning T cells of mothers and their children.

Sequenced material: blood. These TCRs come from a boy younger than 18 in good health.

In its sample, this clonotype was seen a few times. The chain combines TRBV6-1 with TRBJ2-3; no definite D call. The CDR3 spans 17 residues. Germline CDR1 reads MNHNS; CDR2 reads SASEGT. With 8 bases removed from V and 0 bases from J, the gap between germline ends came to 21 bases. CDR3 residues: CASQRKTVTSSTDTQYF. In DNA, the CDR3 is TGTGCCAGCCAAAGAAAGACTGTCACCTCTAGCACAGATACGCAGTATTTT.

This clonotype was found many times. The rearrangement uses TRBV27 and TRBJ2-7; possible D gene TRBD1, 5 bases. The V gene lost 2 bases and the J gene lost 3 bases, with 8 bases spanning the gap. CDR1 is MNHEY and CDR2 is SMNVEV in the germline V gene (reference sequence). This CDR3 is 13 amino acids long. For the CDR3, the DNA is TGTGCCAGCAGTTTAGCGCAGGGCTACGAGCAGTACTTC. Its protein product is CASSLAQGYEQYF.

The CDR3 loop reads CASSQGGYGELFF. CDR3 nucleotides: TGTGCCAGCAGCCAAGGGGGGTACGGGGAGCTGTTTTTT. The genes are TRBV7-3 and TRBJ2-2; D possibly matches TRBD1 or TRBD2 (6 bases each). Germline V gene data show CDR1 as SGHTA and CDR2 as FQGTGA. The V and J ends lost 5 bases and 7 bases respectively, with 11 bases between them. CDR3 length: 13 amino acids. The complete variable domain, with remaining parts taken from reference TRBV7-3 and TRBJ2-2, reads GAGVSQTPSNKVTEKGKYVELRCDPISGHTALYWYRQSLGQGPEFLIYFQGTGAADDSGLPNDRFFAVRPEGSVSTLKIQRTERGDSAVYLCASSQGGYGELFFGEGSRLTVL.

The rearrangement links TRBV20-1 to TRBJ1-2, with a weak D call TRBD1 (6 bases). Germline V CDR1 and CDR2: DFQATT, SNEGSKA (reference sequence). The CDR3 spans 14 residues. Trimming shortened V by 5 bases and J by 4 bases, and 17 bases separated the two germline ends. The CDR3 region is CSASDSGGSYGYTF. CDR3 nucleotide sequence: TGCAGTGCTTCGGACAGTGGGGGGAGCTATGGCTACACCTTC.

This clonotype was picked up a small number of times. The chain has TRBV2 and TRBJ2-5; TRBD2 is a possible D gene (5 bases). The germline gives CDR1 SNHLY, CDR2 FYNNEI. The V and J ends lost 11 bases and 4 bases respectively, with 17 bases between them. The CDR3 extends over 13 amino acids. The CDR3 here is CALEGSRGETQYF. The DNA of the CDR3 is TGTGCCCTTGAGGGCTCCCGGGGAGAGACCCAGTACTTC. Based on the CDR3 plus reference TRBV2 and TRBJ2-5, the full variable domain is EPEVTQTPSHQVTQMGQEVILRCVPISNHLYFYWYRQILGQKVEFLVSFYNNEISEKSEIFDDQFSVERPDGSNFTLKIRSTKLEDSAMYFCALEGSRGETQYFGPGTRLLVL.

The chain uses TRBV9 and TRBJ2-7; TRBD1 matches at 9 bases. The CDR3 spans 15 residues. The V and J ends lost 3 bases and 5 bases, in that order; junction bases with no gene match: 9. Germline V gene data show CDR1 as SGDLS and CDR2 as YYNGEE. The chain's CDR3 is CASSAEGTGRDEQYF. In DNA form, the CDR3 reads TGTGCCAGCAGCGCAGAGGGGACAGGGAGGGACGAGCAGTACTTC.

The table lists this clonotype with a few counts. The chain links TRBV28 to TRBJ2-3; D tentatively fits TRBD1 or TRBD2 (5 bases each). Per germline, CDR1 MDHEN and CDR2 SYDVKM. The CDR3 extends over 14 amino acids. Trimming removed 4 bases from V and 2 bases from J, with 10 bases in between. The CDR3 sequence is CASSWGGSTDTQYF. The DNA of the CDR3 is TGTGCCAGCAGTTGGGGCGGGTCCACAGATACGCAGTATTTT.

This clonotype was counted between two and nine times. The chain combines TRBV29-1 with TRBJ2-1; 10 nucleotides line up with TRBD2. Germline loops: CDR1 SQVTM, CDR2 ANQGSEA. This CDR3 comprises 14 residues. Unmatched junction bases numbered 6, after V lost 6 bases and J lost 4 bases. CDR3 residues: CSVTGLATYNEQFF. CDR3 nucleotide sequence: TGCAGCGTCACGGGACTAGCGACATACAATGAGCAGTTCTTC.

This clonotype was seen a few times. CDR3 sequence reads: CASSHQGAPSGDTQYF. CDR3 DNA: TGTGCCAGCAGTCATCAGGGGGCGCCCTCCGGGGATACGCAGTATTTT. The V and J genes are TRBV7-9 and TRBJ2-3, with 8 bases aligning to TRBD1. The CDR3 has 16 residues. J was trimmed by 6 bases and V by 6 bases; bases with no gene match: 14. The germline gives CDR1 SEHNR, CDR2 FQNEAQ (reference sequence).

This sequence joins TRBV7-9 and TRBJ1-4; weak D call: TRBD1 (5 bases). Looked up from germline, CDR1 is SEHNR and CDR2 is FQNEAQ (reference sequence). V lost 5 bases to trimming and J lost 7 bases, with 14 bases between them. This CDR3 has 14 amino acids. The CDR3 loop is CASSLDIPGEKLFF. CDR3 in DNA: TGTGCCAGCAGCCTGGACATTCCGGGTGAAAAACTGTTTTTT.

The gene calls are TRBV28 and TRBJ2-5, with TRBD1 matching over 7 bases. The J call is uncertain, as TRBJ2-1 better fits the DNA end. CDR1 MDHEN and CDR2 SYDVKM come from the germline V gene. The CDR3 sequence is 15 residues long. The CDR3 sequence is CATRFPGQLSNEQFF. The CDR3 nucleotides are TGTGCCACCCGATTTCCGGGACAGCTAAGCAATGAGCAGTTCTTC.

The chain has TRBV2 and TRBJ2-5, with 11 bases aligning to TRBD2. Germline trimming cut 8 bases from V and 1 base from J; bases unmatched to any gene: 6. This CDR3 region has 15 residues. Germline V gene sequence: CDR1 SNHLY, CDR2 FYNNEI. Written as DNA, the CDR3 is TGTGCCAGCGGGGGGACTAGCGGAACCCAAGAGACCCAGTACTTC. Translated, it gives CASGGTSGTQETQYF.

The chain is built from TRBV6-2 or TRBV6-3 and TRBJ2-3, with D perhaps TRBD1 or TRBD2 (5 bases each). CDR1 is MNHEY and CDR2 is SVGEGT in the germline V gene. V lost 7 bases and J 3 bases, leaving 8 bases between the germline ends. The CDR3 runs 12 residues. The chain's CDR3 is CASKRGTDTQYF. Here the CDR3 DNA reads TGTGCCAGCAAGAGGGGAACAGATACGCAGTATTTT.

The rearrangement uses TRBV7-2 and TRBJ1-3; a possible D gene is TRBD1 (6 bases). The CDR3 extends over 13 amino acids. Deletions cut 9 bases from V and 0 bases from J, with 9 bases between. The germline CDR1 and CDR2 sequences are SGHTA and FQGNSA. The DNA for the CDR3 is TGTGCCAGTCGGACAGCCTCTGGAAACACCATATATTTT. This gives the protein CASRTASGNTIYF. The full variable domain, with the rest looked up from reference TRBV7-2 and TRBJ1-3, is GAGVSQSPSNKVTEKGKDVELRCDPISGHTALYWYRQSLGQGLEFLIYFQGNSAPDKSGLPSDRFSAERTGGSVSTLTIQRTQQEDSAVYLCASRTASGNTIYFGEGSWLTVV.

About this clonotype itself: At one boundary the junction diverges from the germline segment, which might be a read error. The chain is built from TRBV7-2 and TRBJ2-7; D gene unclear. Germline lookup yields CDR1 SGHTA and CDR2 FQGNSA. This CDR3 region has 12 residues. In nucleotides, the CDR3 is TGTGTCAGCAGCTTAGGTGCAAACGAGCAGTACTTC. Translation gives CVSSLGANEQYF.

J is TRBJ2-3 and V is TRBV5-5; 14 bases map to TRBD2. Germline loops: CDR1 SGHKS, CDR2 YYEKEE (reference sequence). The CDR3 sequence is 13 residues long. V gave up 4 bases and J gave up 15 bases; unmatched junction bases: 7. The CDR3 coding sequence is TGTGCCAGCAGCCCGGTGACTAGCGGGGGGGTATATTTT. Its protein product is CASSPVTSGGVYF.

As regards this clonotype: At one of its ends the junction is not consistent with the germline gene, which may arise from a read error. The genes are TRBV18 and TRBJ2-4; TRBD1 matches at 7 bases. The CDR3 has 16 amino acids. Looked up from germline, CDR1 is KGHSH and CDR2 is LQKENI. CDR3 bases: TGTGCCAGCTCGAGCGAGGGGGCCTCGGCCAAAAACATTCAATACTTC. Translated, it gives CASSSEGASAKNIQYF. Full variable domain (missing parts from reference TRBV18 and TRBJ2-4): NAGVMQNPRHLVRRRGQEARLRCSPMKGHSHVYWYRQLPEEGLKFMVYLQKENIIDESGMPKERFSAEFPKEGPSILRIQQVVRGDSAAYFCASSSEGASAKNIQYFGAGTRLSVL.